The 9 T cell receptor beta chains below all came from one sample that was sequenced in a study of blood T cells in healthy people across ages. For the second PCR, which ran for roughly 6 to 12 cycles, a sample-barcoded 5' primer and a J-beta primer mix were used. One entry per CDR3 protein results from TCRdb running MiXCR on the 5' RACE reads. The sample has approximately 2,000,000 distinct CDR3 sequences; 35% to 50% are singletons. Input material: blood. The receptors shown here come from a human donor in good health.

The chain joins TRBV12-5 to TRBJ1-1; a possible D gene is TRBD1 (6 bases). In germline, CDR1 is LGHNT, CDR2 FRNRAP. With 8 bases removed from V and 6 bases from J, the gap between germline ends came to 13 bases. The CDR3 runs to 12 residues. The CDR3, as DNA: TGTGCTAGTTTAGGGGGTCGAGCTGAAGCTTTCTTT. Translating it yields CASLGGRAEAFF.

V usage is TRBV7-2 and J usage is TRBJ2-1; TRBD2 might be the D (5 bases). This CDR3 has 14 residues. V gave up 1 base and J gave up 6 bases, with 10 bases separating them. The germline gives CDR1 SGHTA, CDR2 FQGNSA. The chain's CDR3 is CASSLGPGSNEQFF. Written as DNA, the CDR3 is TGTGCCAGCAGCTTAGGGCCGGGATCCAATGAGCAGTTCTTC.

V is TRBV18 and J is TRBJ2-3; D may match TRBD1 or TRBD2 (6 bases each). V was trimmed by 0 bases and J by 4 bases, leaving 11 bases between them. There are 15 residues in the CDR3. Per germline, CDR1 KGHSH and CDR2 LQKENI. The CDR3 loop reads CASSPPGQRADTQYF. Here the CDR3 DNA reads TGTGCCAGCTCACCACCCGGACAGCGGGCAGATACGCAGTATTTT.

The chain combines TRBV7-2 with TRBJ2-6; 14 nucleotides align to TRBD2. Germline V gene sequence: CDR1 SGHTA, CDR2 FQGNSA. The V and J ends lost 4 bases and 3 bases, in that order; junction bases with no gene match: 2. This CDR3 is built from 17 residues. The CDR3 region is CASSWGTSGGGANVLTF. CDR3 DNA sequence: TGTGCCAGCAGCTGGGGGACTAGCGGGGGTGGGGCCAACGTCCTGACTTTC.

This clonotype was detected only a few times. The V and J genes are TRBV10-3 and TRBJ2-3; perhaps TRBD2 as D (7 bases). Trimming took off 6 bases at V and 6 bases at J, with 13 bases between the two ends. CDR1 is ENHRY and CDR2 is SYGVKD in the germline V gene. This CDR3 has 13 residues. In DNA form, the CDR3 reads TGTGCCATCAGCGGGGGGCTCGGGGATACGCAGTATTTT. As protein: CAISGGLGDTQYF.

V is TRBV29-1 and J is TRBJ1-4, with TRBD1 matching over 7 bases. This CDR3 comprises 12 residues. Germline V gene lookup returns CDR1 SQVTM and CDR2 ANQGSEA. The CDR3 nucleotides read TGCACCATTACAGGGGATGATGAAAAACTGTTTTTT. This encodes CTITGDDEKLFF.

The CDR3 DNA follows: TGTGCCAGCAGTTTAGTCTGGGGGGGGGTCCAGCCCCAGCATTTT. Translating it yields CASSLVWGGVQPQHF. The chain uses TRBV6-6 and TRBJ1-5; tentatively, D is TRBD1 (5 bases). The CDR3 extends over 15 amino acids. Germline V gene lookup returns CDR1 MNHNY and CDR2 SVGAGI (reference sequence). V was cut by 4 bases and J by 7 bases, with 17 bases left in between.

This sequence joins TRBV20-1 and TRBJ2-7; 7 bases line up with TRBD1. Germline V gene lookup returns CDR1 DFQATT and CDR2 SNEGSKA (reference sequence). The CDR3 is 15 residues long. J gave up 3 bases and V 6 bases, and 14 bases lay outside the gene matches. In nucleotides, the CDR3 is TGCAGTGCAGAGGGAGACAGGGTAGTAGGCTACGAGCAGTACTTC. Translation gives CSAEGDRVVGYEQYF.

This clonotype was observed a few times. J is TRBJ1-1 and V is TRBV27; no definite D call. The length of the CDR3 is 11 residues. From germline, CDR1 is MNHEY and CDR2 SMNVEV (reference sequence). Trimming left V 4 bases short and J 3 bases short, with 3 bases between. In nucleotides, the CDR3 is TGTGCCAGCAGTTCCCACACTGAAGCTTTCTTT. The encoded protein is CASSSHTEAFF.